The T cell receptor (beta chain) under discussion was sequenced for a study of T cells expressing NK-cell markers. Study-level information: The authors sequenced eight donors, of whom seven were HCMV-seropositive and one was seronegative. Study results and caveats: Topping the CD3+CD56-NKG2C+ fraction as well were these clonotypes, in a handful of donors.

Germline V gene data show CDR1 as DFQATT and CDR2 as SNEGSKA (reference sequence). CDR3 length: 14 residues. From its re-call of the 5' RACE reads, TCRdb lists each CDR3 protein once, without DNA. This sample's table has almost 450,000 distinct CDR3 sequences. Notes on this clonotype: Antigen: not known.

This sequence was found in a woman between 18 and 70 years old in good health. The V and J genes are TRBV20-1 and TRBJ1-5. The sample comprised blood T cells: a sorted CD56 or NKG2C T cell subset, CD4+ or CD8+ T cells, or bulk PBMC T cells (not recorded which). CDR3 loop: CSAKDIWGNQPQHF.